This entry describes one T cell receptor (beta chain). The sample contains more than one DNA sequence encoding this CDR3. These data belong to a study of shared clonotypes between healthy human individuals. Clones were sequenced by immunoSEQ multiplex PCR, and TCRdb holds only the in-frame ones, with some missing. Here the sample spans approximately 2.5 million clones, approximately 93% being singletons. Between the trimmed V and J ends, which lost 0 bases and 5 bases, there was a span of 8 bases. Per germline, CDR1 SGDLS and CDR2 YYNGEE. The CDR3 runs 13 residues. A CD45RA+ naive subset and a CD45RA-negative memory subset were split from CD4+ cells.

The sequencing input was naive CD4+ T cells from PBMCs. Subset specified: CD45RA+ positively selected. The V and J genes are TRBV9 and TRBJ1-1; D unresolved. The sequence was obtained from a man younger than 30 in good health. Some clones in this sample may be carry-over from other donors' samples. CDR3 region: CASSVAVRTEAFF. The CDR3 DNA sequence: TGTGCCAGCAGCGTAGCCGTACGGACTGAAGCTTTCTTT. The variable domain in full, completed from reference TRBV9 and TRBJ1-1, reads DSGVTQTPKHLITATGQRVTLRCSPRSGDLSVYWYQQSLDQGLQFLIQYYNGEERAKGNILERFSAQQFPDLHSELNLSSLELGDSALYFCASSVAVRTEAFFGQGTRLTVV.